Here is one TCR beta chain with its context. This CDR3 contains 12 residues. Germline V gene sequence: CDR1 SQVTM, CDR2 ANQGSEA. J was trimmed by 11 bases and V by 5 bases; bases with no gene match: 10. TCRdb keeps only in-frame clones here, not all; method: immunoSEQ multiplex PCR. The sample has 270,000 or so clones; roughly nine tenths are singletons. This sample stems from a study of blood T cell repertoires in COVID-19. The source material was peripheral blood. The chain has TRBV29-1 and TRBJ1-1, with TRBD1 matching 8 bases. This clonotype originated in a woman in her 30s with COVID-19, enrolled during active disease. CDR3 DNA: TGCAGCGTTTTCCAGGGGGCTCAGTGGGCTTTCTTT. Protein product: CSVFQGAQWAFF.